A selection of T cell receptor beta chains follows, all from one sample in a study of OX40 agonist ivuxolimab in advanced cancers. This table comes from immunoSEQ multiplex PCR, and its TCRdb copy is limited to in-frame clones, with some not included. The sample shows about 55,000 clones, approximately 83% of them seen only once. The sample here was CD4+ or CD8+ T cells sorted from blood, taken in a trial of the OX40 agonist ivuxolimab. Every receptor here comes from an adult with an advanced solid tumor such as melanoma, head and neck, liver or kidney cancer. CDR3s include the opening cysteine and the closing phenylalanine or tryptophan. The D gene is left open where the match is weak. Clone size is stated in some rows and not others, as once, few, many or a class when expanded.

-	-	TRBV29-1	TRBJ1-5	CSVRGRENQPQHF	TGCAGCGTAAGAGGGAGAGAAAATCAGCCCCAGCATTTT
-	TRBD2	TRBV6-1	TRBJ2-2	CAHRASGSTGELFF	TGTGCCCACCGGGCTAGCGGGAGCACCGGGGAGCTGTTTTTT
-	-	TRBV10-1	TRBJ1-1	CASSVGSEAFF	TGCGCCAGCAGTGTGGGCAGTGAAGCTTTCTTT
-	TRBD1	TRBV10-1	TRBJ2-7	CASSPGTGIYEQYF	TGCGCCAGCAGCCCCGGGACAGGGATTTACGAGCAGTACTTC
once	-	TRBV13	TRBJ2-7	CASSLNFWGSPAYEQYF	TGTGCCAGCAGCTTAAATTTTTGGGGGAGCCCGGCCTACGAGCAGTACTTC
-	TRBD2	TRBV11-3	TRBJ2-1	CASSSPPGLAGAQQFF	TGTGCCAGCAGCTCACCACCGGGACTAGCGGGAGCTCAACAGTTCTTC
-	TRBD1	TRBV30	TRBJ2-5	CAWSSPTGFGETQYF	TGTGCCTGGAGTTCACCGACAGGGTTTGGGGAGACCCAGTACTTC
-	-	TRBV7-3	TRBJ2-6	CASSLGGGRANVLTF	TGTGCCAGCAGCTTAGGGGGTGGGAGGGCCAACGTCCTGACTTTC
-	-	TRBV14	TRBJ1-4	CASSEAAGRNEKLFF	TGTGCCAGCAGCGAAGCGGCGGGGAGGAATGAAAAACTGTTTTTT
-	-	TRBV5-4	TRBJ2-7	CASSTLDSTEQYF	TGTGCCAGCAGCACCCTGGACAGTACGGAGCAGTACTTC
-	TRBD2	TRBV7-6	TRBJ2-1	CASSLASLAGPLGEQFF	TGTGCCAGCAGCTTAGCAAGCCTAGCGGGACCTCTCGGTGAGCAGTTCTTC
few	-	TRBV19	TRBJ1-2	CASSMKSSAYGYTF	TGTGCCAGTAGTATGAAATCGAGCGCCTATGGCTACACCTTC
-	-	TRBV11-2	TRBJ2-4	CASSPPRTAKNIQYF	TGTGCCAGCAGCCCACCCAGGACGGCCAAAAACATTCAGTACTTC
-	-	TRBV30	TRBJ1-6	CAWSKGLNNSPLHF	TGTGCCTGGAGTAAGGGGCTAAATAATTCACCCCTCCACTTT
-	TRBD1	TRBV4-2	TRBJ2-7	CASSQEGTGSYLAPGQYF	TGTGCCAGCAGCCAAGAGGGGACAGGCTCTTACTTGGCCCCGGGGCAGTACTTC
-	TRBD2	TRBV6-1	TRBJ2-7	CASRGTSGGYEQYF	TGTGCCAGCAGGGGGACTAGCGGGGGTTACGAGCAGTACTTC
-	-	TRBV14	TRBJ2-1	CASSQFRSSYNEQFF	TGTGCCAGCAGCCAGTTTCGGAGCTCCTACAATGAGCAGTTCTTC
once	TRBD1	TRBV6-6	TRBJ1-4	CASADRGNEKLFF	TGTGCCAGCGCCGACAGGGGGAATGAAAAACTGTTTTTT
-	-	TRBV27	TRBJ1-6	CASSLDSRSPLHF	TGTGCCAGCAGTTTAGACAGTCGGTCACCCCTCCACTTT
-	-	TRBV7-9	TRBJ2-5	CASNSNRGAGETQYF	TGTGCCAGCAACTCCAATCGGGGGGCAGGGGAGACCCAGTACTTC
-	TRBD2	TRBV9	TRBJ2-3	CASSPRTSGSGDTQYF	TGTGCCAGCAGCCCGCGGACTAGCGGGAGTGGAGATACGCAGTATTTT
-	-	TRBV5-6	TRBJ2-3	CASSWWNRSPDTQYF	TGTGCCAGCAGCTGGTGGAATAGGAGCCCAGATACGCAGTATTTT
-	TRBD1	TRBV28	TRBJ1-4	CASTQGVTNEKLFF	TGTGCCAGCACCCAGGGGGTAACTAATGAAAAACTGTTTTTT
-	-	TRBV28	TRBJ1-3	CASSLIQGISGNTIYF	TGTGCCAGCAGTTTAATCCAGGGGATTTCTGGAAACACCATATATTTT
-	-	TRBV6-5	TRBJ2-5	CASSRQWAETQYF	TGTGCCAGCAGTCGGCAGTGGGCGGAGACCCAGTACTTC
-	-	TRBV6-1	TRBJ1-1	CASSEIRQNTEAFF	TGTGCCAGCAGTGAAATTAGGCAGAACACTGAAGCTTTCTTT